Shown below are 27 T cell receptor beta chains from a single sample sequenced in a study of blood T cell repertoires in COVID-19. Assay: immunoSEQ multiplex PCR; the TCRdb copy retains only in-frame clones and omits some. The sample includes about 160,000 clones, approximately 88% seen only once; the top ten take about 10%. The sequencing input was peripheral blood. These receptor sequences come from a woman over 75 with active or convalescent COVID-19.

This chain connects TRBV4-1 to TRBJ1-3, with TRBD1 as a possible D gene (5 bases). Per the germline V gene, CDR1 is MGHRA and CDR2 is YSYEKL. Trimming took off 0 bases at V and 2 bases at J, with 14 bases between the two ends. The CDR3 is 17 amino acids. Written as DNA, the CDR3 is TGCGCCAGCAGCCAAGAAAAGGGGAGGGGTCCTGGAAACACCATATATTTT. It yields the protein CASSQEKGRGPGNTIYF.

The chain employs TRBV5-4 and TRBJ2-2; 8 bases match TRBD1. With 4 bases clipped from V and 2 bases from J, the junction kept 7 bases outside the gene matches. Germline V CDR1 and CDR2: SGHNT, YYREEE (reference sequence). CDR3 length equals 16 residues. The CDR3 DNA reads TGTGCCAGCAGCACCTTAGGACAGGGTAACACCGGGGAGCTGTTTTTT. This gives the protein CASSTLGQGNTGELFF. Drawing the rest from reference TRBV5-4 and TRBJ2-2, the complete variable domain is ETGVTQSPTHLIKTRGQQVTLRCSSQSGHNTVSWYQQALGQGPQFIFQYYREEENGRGNFPPRFSGLQFPNYSSELNVNALELDDSALYLCASSTLGQGNTGELFFGEGSRLTVL.

This clone was counted only a few times. The CDR3 DNA reads TGTGCCAGCAGCCTCCGGGACAGTTCCTACGAGCAGTACTTC. Translating it yields CASSLRDSSYEQYF. The chain combines TRBV21-1 with TRBJ2-7; the table gives TRBD1 as D, unverified against the DNA. TRBV21-1 is noted as a pseudogene. The CDR3 sequence is 14 residues long.

The chain links TRBV6-5 to TRBJ1-1, with 10 positions matching TRBD1. V was pared by 2 bases and J by 4 bases, with 7 bases of the junction left unmatched. Germline assignment: CDR1 MNHEY and CDR2 SVGAGI. This CDR3 is 16 amino acids long. The CDR3 DNA reads TGTGCCAGCAGTTACCGACAGGGGGCTAAGGGCACTGAAGCTTTCTTT. It specifies CASSYRQGAKGTEAFF.

The chain carries TRBV6-5 and TRBJ1-4; D gene ambiguous. From germline, CDR1 is MNHEY and CDR2 SVGAGI. V lost 8 bases, J lost 5 bases, and 15 bases lay in between. The CDR3 is made up of 14 amino acids. The CDR3 region has the DNA TGTGCCAGCCGGGGTGAGGGAGTCAATGAAAAACTGTTTTTT. Translating it yields CASRGEGVNEKLFF.

The V and J genes are TRBV4-2 and TRBJ2-1, with 7 bases lining up with TRBD2. Germline V gene sequence: CDR1 LGHNA, CDR2 YNFKEQ. The V gene end was trimmed by 0 bases and the J gene end by 5 bases; junction bases not matched to a gene: 7. CDR3 size: 16 residues. The CDR3 bases are TGTGCCAGCAGCCAAGATGGTCGGGGGGTTAACAATGAGCAGTTCTTC. Translation: CASSQDGRGVNNEQFF.

The chain couples TRBV19 to TRBJ2-5; TRBD1 matches 10 bases. The trim removed 6 bases at V and 4 bases at J, leaving 5 bases unmatched. There are 14 residues in the CDR3. The germline V gene has CDR1 LNHDA and CDR2 SQIVND (reference sequence). The CDR3 spells CASRPGQGSETQYF. In DNA form, the CDR3 reads TGTGCCAGTAGGCCGGGACAGGGGTCAGAGACCCAGTACTTC.

The chain uses TRBV10-1 and TRBJ2-7; the D is unclear. This CDR3 has 14 amino acids. The germline V and J ends were trimmed by 3 bases and 2 bases, with 11 bases remaining between them. Germline lookup yields CDR1 WNHNN and CDR2 SYGVQD (reference sequence). The CDR3 DNA reads TGCGCCAGCAGTGATACAGCAACACCCTACGAGCAGTACTTC. Protein: CASSDTATPYEQYF.

This chain joins TRBV2 and TRBJ1-5; 9 bases match TRBD1. Germline V gives CDR1 SNHLY, CDR2 FYNNEI. The CDR3 consists of 15 residues. J lost 5 bases, V lost 4 bases, and 6 bases had no gene match. CDR3 bases: TGTGCCAGCAGTGTCTGGACAGGGGCCTATCAGCCCCAGCATTTT. Protein: CASSVWTGAYQPQHF.

The V call is TRBV5-1, the J call TRBJ1-1; the match to TRBD1 covers 11 bases. J lost 4 bases, V lost 4 bases, and 6 bases had no gene match. The CDR3 totals 15 residues. Per the germline V gene, CDR1 is SGHRS and CDR2 is YFSETQ. The CDR3 DNA reads as TGCGCCAGCAGCCCGGGACAGGGGGGTAGCACTGAAGCTTTCTTT. Translated, it gives CASSPGQGGSTEAFF.

This rearrangement joins TRBV18 to TRBJ2-1, with 7 positions matching TRBD2. Trimming cost V 3 bases and J 4 bases; bases outside gene matches: 3. In germline, CDR1 is KGHSH, CDR2 LQKENI. The CDR3 spans 14 residues. The CDR3 DNA is TGTGCCAGCTCACCCGGGACTACTTACAATGAGCAGTTCTTC. Translated: CASSPGTTYNEQFF. Filled out from reference TRBV18 and TRBJ2-1, the complete variable domain reads NAGVMQNPRHLVRRRGQEARLRCSPMKGHSHVYWYRQLPEEGLKFMVYLQKENIIDESGMPKERFSAEFPKEGPSILRIQQVVRGDSAAYFCASSPGTTYNEQFFGPGTRLTVL.

The sample holds a few counts of this clone. The chain recombines TRBV19 with TRBJ1-2; 8 bases are shared with TRBD1. This CDR3 contains 14 residues. The germline V gene encodes CDR1 LNHDA and CDR2 SQIVND (reference sequence). The junction had 8 bases not matched to a gene; V was cut back by 6 bases and J by 5 bases. The CDR3 here is CASRDQGAIYGYTF. The CDR3 bases are TGTGCCAGTAGAGACCAGGGGGCGATATATGGCTACACCTTC.

This chain connects TRBV14 to TRBJ2-7; TRBD1 matches at 7 bases. The V segment lost 1 base and the J segment 2 bases; nucleotides outside the gene matches: 8. CDR3 length: 16 residues. CDR1 and CDR2 (germline): SGHDN, FVKESK. CDR3 DNA: TGTGCCAGCAGCCAAGGTGGGGGACAGTTCACCTACGAGCAGTACTTC. The encoded protein is CASSQGGGQFTYEQYF.

V and J are TRBV5-1 and TRBJ1-4; the match to TRBD1 covers 8 bases. V dropped 3 bases and J dropped 5; count of bases not matched to a gene: 3. The CDR3 sequence is 14 residues long. Germline CDR1 SGHRS, CDR2 YFSETQ. Here the CDR3 DNA reads TGCGCCAGCAGCTCAGGGGGCTACAATGAAAAACTGTTTTTT. As protein: CASSSGGYNEKLFF.

As for this clone: One junction end disagrees with the germline gene, perhaps due to a read error. The chain combines TRBV7-7 with TRBJ2-3, with unresolved D. This CDR3 is 14 amino acids long. Germline CDR1 is SSHAT and CDR2 is FNYEAQ (reference sequence). Written as DNA, the CDR3 is TGTGCTAGCAGCGCGGTGGCGGTTACAGATACGCAGTATTTT. Translated: CASSAVAVTDTQYF. Full variable domain (rest looked up from reference TRBV7-7 and TRBJ2-3): GAGVSQSPRYKVTKRGQDVTLRCDPISSHATLYWYQQALGQGPEFLTYFNYEAQPDKSGLPSDRFSAERPEGSISTLTIQRTEQRDSAMYRCASSAVAVTDTQYFGPGTRLTVL.

This clone turned up a few times. This chain joins TRBV7-2 and TRBJ1-5; the match to TRBD1 covers 7 bases. The CDR3 has 14 residues. With V trimmed by 5 bases and J by 2 bases, 3 bases remained unmatched. The germline V gene has CDR1 SGHTA and CDR2 FQGNSA. The CDR3: CASSIDRGNQPQHF. CDR3 coding DNA: TGTGCCAGCAGCATAGACAGGGGCAATCAGCCCCAGCATTTT.

The chain uses TRBV6-6 and TRBJ1-1; TRBD1 matches 7 bases. The germline V gene has CDR1 MNHNY and CDR2 SVGAGI (reference sequence). The J segment lost 4 bases and the V segment lost 5 bases, leaving 7 bases of the junction unmatched. There are 14 residues in the CDR3. CDR3 in DNA: TGTGCCAGCAGTCGACAGGGCTCGGCCACTGAAGCTTTCTTT. As protein: CASSRQGSATEAFF.

The J gene is TRBJ1-6, the V gene TRBV11-2; TRBD1 might be the D (6 bases). The CDR3 is 14 residues long. Germline-derived CDR1 and CDR2 are SGHAT and FQNNGV. V dropped 3 bases and J dropped 7 bases, with 10 bases sitting between them. CDR3 coding DNA: TGTGCCAGCAGCTTCGCCGACAGGAATTCACCCCTCCACTTT. It encodes CASSFADRNSPLHF.

V usage is TRBV10-3 and J usage is TRBJ2-7; tentative D call: TRBD1 (6 bases). V lost 8 bases and J 1 base, leaving 15 bases between the germline ends. Germline loops: CDR1 ENHRY, CDR2 SYGVKD. This CDR3 has 14 residues. CDR3 sequence reads: CAIGARGESYEQYF. CDR3 nucleotide sequence: TGTGCCATCGGGGCCAGGGGAGAATCCTACGAGCAGTACTTC.

This rearrangement joins TRBV4-3 to TRBJ1-1; 8 positions match TRBD1. Per the germline V gene, CDR1 is LGHNA and CDR2 is YSLEER. The CDR3 covers 15 residues. V trimming: 1 base; J trimming: 7 bases; junction bases outside the gene matches: 8. The CDR3 sequence is CASSQGTGTGDEAFF. CDR3 nucleotides: TGCGCCAGCAGCCAAGGGACCGGGACAGGCGATGAAGCTTTCTTT.

CDR3 bases: TGTGCCAGCACCGAACAGGGGTATAATTCACCCCTCCACTTT. Translated: CASTEQGYNSPLHF. This chain uses TRBV2 with TRBJ1-6, with TRBD1 identical over 7 bases. The trim removed 7 bases at V and 4 bases at J, leaving 4 bases unmatched. The CDR3 loop spans 14 amino acids. The germline V gene has CDR1 SNHLY and CDR2 FYNNEI.

The chain couples TRBV5-4 to TRBJ1-1, with a tentative D call TRBD1 (6 bases). Germline CDR1 and CDR2: SGHNT and YYREEE (reference sequence). CDR3 length: 14 residues. Between the trimmed V and J ends, which lost 4 bases and 0 bases, there was a span of 10 bases. For the CDR3, the DNA is TGTGCCAGCAGCACTTCAGGGGTGAACACTGAAGCTTTCTTT. It is translated as CASSTSGVNTEAFF. Full variable domain (missing parts from reference TRBV5-4 and TRBJ1-1): ETGVTQSPTHLIKTRGQQVTLRCSSQSGHNTVSWYQQALGQGPQFIFQYYREEENGRGNFPPRFSGLQFPNYSSELNVNALELDDSALYLCASSTSGVNTEAFFGQGTRLTVV.

V is TRBV7-2 and J is TRBJ2-2; no firm D call. The CDR3 contains 15 residues. V shed 2 bases and J shed 0 bases, with 7 bases lying between them. CDR1 is SGHTA and CDR2 is FQGNSA in the germline V gene. CDR3 region: CASSLSVSNTGELFF. The CDR3 DNA reads as TGTGCCAGCAGCTTATCGGTGTCGAACACCGGGGAGCTGTTTTTT.

The J gene is TRBJ1-1, the V gene TRBV5-5; 7 nucleotides line up with TRBD1. Germline values: CDR1 SGHKS, CDR2 YYEKEE (reference sequence). This CDR3 comprises 14 residues. After removal of 4 bases from V and 0 bases from J, the junction contained 3 bases not matched to a gene. CDR3 residues: CASSAGQMNTEAFF. Here the CDR3 DNA reads TGTGCCAGCAGCGCGGGACAGATGAACACTGAAGCTTTCTTT.

This clone was counted once. The chain joins TRBV19 to TRBJ1-1; tentatively, D is TRBD1 (6 bases). The germline gives CDR1 LNHDA, CDR2 SQIVND (reference sequence). This CDR3 is built from 18 residues. V lost 2 bases and J lost 4, with 23 bases in between. Here the CDR3 reads CASSIPPYRERTLTEAFF. As DNA, the CDR3 is TGTGCCAGTAGTATACCCCCGTACAGGGAACGAACTCTCACTGAAGCTTTCTTT. Based on the CDR3 plus reference TRBV19 and TRBJ1-1, the full variable domain is DGGITQSPKYLFRKEGQNVTLSCEQNLNHDAMYWYRQDPGQGLRLIYYSQIVNDFQKGDIAEGYSVSREKKESFPLTVTSAQKNPTAFYLCASSIPPYRERTLTEAFFGQGTRLTVV.

This rearrangement joins TRBV5-1 to TRBJ1-1; perhaps TRBD1 as D (5 bases). The length of the CDR3 is 14 residues. V was trimmed by 1 base and J by 1 base, leaving 8 bases between them. Germline CDR1 reads SGHRS; CDR2 reads YFSETQ. The CDR3 loop reads CASSLRGPNTEAFF. CDR3 sequence (DNA): TGCGCCAGCAGCTTGAGGGGCCCGAACACTGAAGCTTTCTTT.

The chain has TRBV14 and TRBJ2-1, with 15 bases fitting TRBD2. The germline gives CDR1 SGHDN, CDR2 FVKESK. The CDR3 totals 18 residues. V shed 4 bases and J 8 bases; nucleotides not matched to a gene: 12. CDR3 in amino acids: CASSPGLAGGSLLHEQFF. The CDR3 region has the DNA TGTGCCAGCAGCCCGGGACTAGCGGGGGGCTCCCTTCTGCATGAGCAGTTCTTC.